These 2 T cell receptor beta chains were sequenced from one sample in a study of neurological immune-mediated disorders. TCRdb passed the 5' RACE reads through MiXCR, listing each CDR3 protein once. The table lists tens of thousands of distinct CDR3 sequences, around 3.5% of them singletons. Material: PBMCs. The receptors stem from a man in his forties with multiple sclerosis.

On this clonotype itself: At one end, the junction sequence differs from germline, possibly due to a read error. The CDR3 sequence: CAISAGEVGSNQPQNF. CDR3 DNA sequence: TGTGCCATCAGTGCAGGGGAGGTTGGTAGCAATCAGCCCCAGAATTTT. The genes are TRBV10-3 and TRBJ1-5; TRBD1 is a possible D gene (6 bases). The CDR3 is 16 residues long. Germline V CDR1 and CDR2: ENHRY, SYGVKD.

The gene calls are TRBV19 and TRBJ2-7; 12 bases are a match to TRBD1. Germline CDR1 is LNHDA and CDR2 is SQIVND (reference sequence). The V and J ends lost 5 bases and 5 bases, in that order; junction bases with no gene match: 7. The CDR3 length is 15 residues. CDR3 sequence: CASSPGGTGGNEQYF. The DNA of the CDR3 is TGTGCCAGTAGTCCAGGGGGGACAGGGGGCAACGAGCAGTACTTC.